This T cell receptor (beta chain) was obtained from a study of cytomegalovirus exposure and HLA in healthy donors. Study summary: Researchers found that about four fifths of over 350 genotyped donors fell within the Caucasian-associated ancestry cluster.

CDR1 is SNHLY, CDR2 FYNNEI, per germline. This CDR3 spans 12 amino acids. V was pared by 4 bases and J by 3 bases, with 6 bases between. Study observations and caveats: TCR beta V segments were, for the most part, productive about 87% or about 30% of the time in an earlier analysis. Solely CMV serostatus was available to characterize immune exposure.

Worth noting for this clone: Its antigen remains unidentified. Other DNA sequences in the same sample also yield this CDR3.

Researchers ran the PCR with 60 Vbeta and 13 Jbeta primers. Original processing methods: Counted up in a later analysis, unique TCR beta chains came to about 80 million, with around 10 million shared. Data came from immunoSEQ multiplex PCR; TCRdb stores just in-frame clones and leaves some out. V and J calls and clone size follow that table, whereas D and trimming were derived from the DNA. The table has 95,000 to 120,000 clones, roughly 67% seen once. The chain carries TRBV2 and TRBJ2-5; D is undetermined. This sequence was found in a man aged 18 to 29 in good health and CMV-seropositive. Sequencing input: PBMCs. CDR3 DNA sequence: TGTGCCAGCAGTGTCAGCGAAGAGACCCAGTACTTC. Translating gives CASSVSEETQYF. Using reference TRBV2 and TRBJ2-5 for the parts outside the CDR3, the full variable domain is EPEVTQTPSHQVTQMGQEVILRCVPISNHLYFYWYRQILGQKVEFLVSFYNNEISEKSEIFDDQFSVERPDGSNFTLKIRSTKLEDSAMYFCASSVSEETQYFGPGTRLLVL.